One and the same sample provided the 18 T cell receptor beta chains below, sequenced in a study of cytomegalovirus exposure and HLA in healthy donors. PCR employed 60 Vbeta and 13 Jbeta primers. Sequencing was performed with immunoSEQ multiplex PCR; in TCRdb, only in-frame clones are kept and a portion is missing. The sample carries about 160,000 clones, approximately 80% recorded once. The sample comprised PBMCs. These receptors were taken from a woman in her twenties or thirties in good health and CMV-seropositive.

The chain carries TRBV19 and TRBJ2-5; 7 bases align to TRBD1. V was clipped by 4 bases and J by 0 bases; unmatched bases: 8. The length of the CDR3 is 16 residues. CDR1 is LNHDA and CDR2 is SQIVND in the germline V gene (reference sequence). The DNA of the CDR3 is TGTGCCAGTAGTACCGACAGGGTTGGGGACCAAGAGACCCAGTACTTC. This gives the protein CASSTDRVGDQETQYF.

This clone was detected only a few times. The chain combines TRBV29-1 with TRBJ2-3; D possibly corresponds to TRBD1 (6 bases). Germline V gives CDR1 SQVTM, CDR2 ANQGSEA. This CDR3 comprises 21 residues. V was shortened by 3 bases and J by 5 bases, with 36 bases between the two germline ends. The CDR3 spells CSVEIGGDLRCQGCFQDTQYF. CDR3 coding DNA: TGCAGCGTTGAGATAGGTGGTGACCTCCGATGTCAGGGGTGCTTTCAAGATACGCAGTATTTT.

The chain is built from TRBV7-9 and TRBJ2-5, with D perhaps matching TRBD1 (6 bases). The length of the CDR3 is 17 residues. Germline loops: CDR1 SEHNR, CDR2 FQNEAQ (reference sequence). Trimming removed 5 bases at V and 5 bases at J, with 24 bases between. As DNA, the CDR3 is TGTGCCAGCAGCGTCGGTTGGGTGCGACAGGTTAATGAGACCCAGTACTTC. As protein: CASSVGWVRQVNETQYF.

This clone has a handful of counts. The rearrangement joins TRBV11-2 to TRBJ2-1; 13 bases are shared with TRBD2. Trimming took 5 bases from V and 9 from J; bases not matched to a gene: 4. This CDR3 has 14 amino acids. CDR1 and CDR2 from the germline V gene are SGHAT and FQNNGV. CDR3 bases: TGTGCCAGCAGCCCGGGACTAGCGGGAAGTGAGCAGTTCTTC. This gives the protein CASSPGLAGSEQFF.

The V call is TRBV6-1, the J call TRBJ1-1, with a tentative D call TRBD1 (6 bases). CDR1 MNHNS and CDR2 SASEGT come from the germline V gene. Trimming stripped 1 base from V and 7 bases from J, with 13 bases between. The CDR3 spans 14 residues. In DNA, the CDR3 is TGTGCCAGCAGTGAAGGCTCGGGGGGCTATGAAGCTTTCTTT. Protein sequence: CASSEGSGGYEAFF.

The J gene is TRBJ1-2, the V gene TRBV7-8; D perhaps matches TRBD1 (6 bases). This CDR3 is 13 amino acids long. The V gene lost 1 base and the J gene lost 5 bases, with 8 bases spanning the gap. The germline V gene has CDR1 SGHVS and CDR2 FQNEAQ. The CDR3 nucleotides are TGTGCCAGCAGCTTAGTAGGGGGATATGGCTACACCTTC. Its translation: CASSLVGGYGYTF. Variable domain in full (rest from reference TRBV7-8 and TRBJ1-2): GAGVSQSPRYKVAKRGQDVALRCDPISGHVSLFWYQQALGQGPEFLTYFQNEAQLDKSGLPSDRFFAERPEGSVSTLKIQRTQQEDSAVYLCASSLVGGYGYTFGSGTRLTVV.

This chain links TRBV10-3 with TRBJ2-5; 9 bases line up with TRBD1. The CDR3 is 14 residues long. The J segment lost 5 bases and the V segment lost 6 bases, leaving 7 bases of the junction unmatched. Germline V gene lookup returns CDR1 ENHRY and CDR2 SYGVKD. CDR3 in amino acids: CAIRPDRGGETQYF. In DNA, the CDR3 is TGTGCCATCAGACCAGACAGGGGGGGGGAGACCCAGTACTTC.

Only one count was recorded for this clone. The chain recombines TRBV19 with TRBJ1-5; possibly TRBD1 for D (5 bases). This CDR3 has 11 residues. The V and J ends lost 9 bases and 4 bases respectively, with 7 bases between them. Per germline, CDR1 LNHDA and CDR2 SQIVND (reference sequence). The CDR3 is CARSGNQPQHF. The CDR3 coding sequence is TGTGCCAGATCAGGGAATCAGCCCCAGCATTTT.

This clone occurred once. The chain links TRBV5-6 to TRBJ1-6; D might be TRBD1 (6 bases). V was clipped by 3 bases and J by 6 bases, with 10 bases between them. The CDR3 sequence is 14 residues long. CDR1 and CDR2 from the germline V gene are SGHDT and YYEEEE. The DNA of the CDR3 is TGTGCCAGCAGCTGGACAGCTATTAATTCACCCCTCCACTTT. Its protein product is CASSWTAINSPLHF.

This rearrangement joins TRBV15 to TRBJ1-4; no clear D. Germline CDR1 and CDR2: LNHNV and YYDKDF (reference sequence). The V end lost 1 base, the J end lost 4 bases, and 4 bases lay between the germline ends. The length of the CDR3 is 13 residues. CDR3 loop: CATSRAINEKLFF. The CDR3, as DNA: TGTGCCACCAGCAGAGCTATTAATGAAAAACTGTTTTTT.

This clone was detected ten times or more. CDR3 region: CASSAALNSQPQHF. The CDR3 nucleotides are TGTGCCAGCAGTGCCGCCCTGAACAGTCAGCCCCAGCATTTT. J is TRBJ1-5 and V is TRBV2; unclear D gene. Trimming shortened V by 4 bases and J by 6 bases, and 13 bases separated the two germline ends. The CDR3 runs 14 residues. The germline V gene encodes CDR1 SNHLY and CDR2 FYNNEI.

V and J are TRBV2 and TRBJ2-7; 8 bases agree with TRBD2. Per germline, CDR1 SNHLY and CDR2 FYNNEI. The CDR3 loop spans 17 amino acids. J lost 0 bases, V lost 6 bases, and 13 bases had no gene match. DNA for the CDR3: TGTGCCAGCAGCGGGGGGGGTAGCGGGGAGAGCTCCTACGAGCAGTACTTC. Translated: CASSGGGSGESSYEQYF.

The chain uses TRBV7-8 and TRBJ2-1, with 8 bases fitting TRBD2. V shed 5 bases and J 7 bases; nucleotides not matched to a gene: 13. The CDR3 is 16 residues long. Germline CDR1 SGHVS, CDR2 FQNEAQ. The DNA of the CDR3 is TGTGCCAGCAGCATGACTCGGGGGGGCCACGGAAATGAGCAGTTCTTC. It translates to CASSMTRGGHGNEQFF.

This sequence joins TRBV5-6 and TRBJ1-2, with unresolved D. The V gene's germline CDR1 is SGHDT and CDR2 YYEEEE. The CDR3 has 13 residues. The germline V and J ends were trimmed by 0 bases and 4 bases, with 7 bases remaining between them. Here the CDR3 DNA reads TGTGCCAGCAGCTTGGGCGCGGGCTATGGCTACACCTTC. Protein product: CASSLGAGYGYTF. Complete variable domain (other parts from reference TRBV5-6 and TRBJ1-2): DAGVTQSPTHLIKTRGQQVTLRCSPKSGHDTVSWYQQALGQGPQFIFQYYEEEERQRGNFPDRFSGHQFPNYSSELNVNALLLGDSALYLCASSLGAGYGYTFGSGTRLTVV.

The J gene is TRBJ2-3, the V gene TRBV7-2; tentatively, D is TRBD2 (5 bases). V lost 1 base and J lost 6, with 14 bases in between. The CDR3 sequence is 15 residues long. The germline CDR1 and CDR2 sequences are SGHTA and FQGNSA. CDR3 loop: CASSLGGLTTDTQYF. The CDR3 region has the DNA TGTGCCAGCAGCTTAGGAGGGCTGACTACCGATACGCAGTATTTT.

In DNA form, the CDR3 reads TGTGCCAGCAGCCAACTCGGGGCGGGGGGGCCCGGGGAGCTGTTTTTT. It yields the protein CASSQLGAGGPGELFF. This chain connects TRBV4-2 to TRBJ2-2, with 9 bases identical to TRBD2. V lost 2 bases, J lost 6 bases, and 7 bases stayed unmatched. Germline CDR1 LGHNA, CDR2 YNFKEQ. The length of the CDR3 is 16 residues.

The chain joins TRBV25-1 to TRBJ2-2; the D gene is possibly TRBD2 (5 bases). The CDR3 runs to 13 residues. V gave up 4 bases and J gave up 3 bases, with 6 bases separating them. Germline V gene lookup returns CDR1 MGHDK and CDR2 SYGVNS. CDR3 in amino acids: CASSGGHTGELFF. CDR3 sequence (DNA): TGTGCCAGCAGTGGAGGGCACACCGGGGAGCTGTTTTTT.

The chain has TRBV2 and TRBJ2-1; 14 nucleotides agree with TRBD2. Germline V gene lookup returns CDR1 SNHLY and CDR2 FYNNEI. V shed 6 bases and J 7 bases; nucleotides not matched to a gene: 2. The CDR3 covers 14 residues. CDR3 sequence reads: CASRRTSGGNEQFF. CDR3 nucleotide sequence: TGTGCCAGCAGACGGACTAGCGGGGGGAATGAGCAGTTCTTC.